These 21 T cell receptor beta chains share one sample of origin, sequenced in a study of blood T cell repertoires in COVID-19. Method: immunoSEQ multiplex PCR; TCRdb's copy keeps in-frame clones and lacks some. The sample includes roughly 84,000 clones, approximately 78% of them seen just once. Sequencing used peripheral blood. These receptor sequences come from a woman older than 75 with acute or convalescent COVID-19.

The CDR3 DNA reads TGTGCCAGCAGTTCCGGCGACAGGGCGAACACCGGGGAGCTGTTTTTT. Translation gives CASSSGDRANTGELFF. This chain joins TRBV6-5 and TRBJ2-2, with 7 bases identical to TRBD1. CDR1 and CDR2 (germline): MNHEY, SVGAGI. The CDR3 has 16 residues. J gave up 0 bases and V 4 bases, and 5 bases lay outside the gene matches.

This clone showed up just a few times. The CDR3 region is CASSLGGGSPDTQYF. The CDR3 nucleotides are TGTGCCAGCAGCTTAGGAGGGGGTAGCCCAGATACGCAGTATTTT. The genes are TRBV7-2 and TRBJ2-3; D may be TRBD1 (6 bases). Germline lookup yields CDR1 SGHTA and CDR2 FQGNSA. Trimming cost V 1 base and J 4 bases, with 12 bases left between them. The CDR3 contains 15 residues.

This sequence joins TRBV2 and TRBJ2-4, with 10 bases identical to TRBD2. V dropped 8 bases and J dropped 9; count of bases not matched to a gene: 4. This CDR3 is built from 12 residues. CDR1 is SNHLY and CDR2 is FYNNEI in the germline V gene. CDR3 in amino acids: CASGAGGAIQYF. In nucleotides, the CDR3 is TGTGCCAGCGGAGCGGGGGGGGCCATTCAGTACTTC.

The J gene is TRBJ1-5, the V gene TRBV7-9, with TRBD1 matching 10 bases. CDR1 SEHNR and CDR2 FQNEAQ come from the germline V gene (reference sequence). J was trimmed by 0 bases and V by 1 base; bases with no gene match: 9. The CDR3 runs to 19 residues. CDR3 loop: CASSLELTGGVSSNQPQHF. In DNA, the CDR3 is TGTGCCAGCAGCTTAGAATTGACAGGGGGCGTGAGTAGCAATCAGCCCCAGCATTTT. The full variable domain, in which reference TRBV7-9 and TRBJ1-5 provide the parts outside the CDR3, is DTGVSQNPRHKITKRGQNVTFRCDPISEHNRLYWYRQTLGQGPEFLTYFQNEAQLEKSRLLSDRFSAERPKGSFSTLEIQRTEQGDSAMYLCASSLELTGGVSSNQPQHFGDGTRLSIL.

The chain carries TRBV5-1 and TRBJ2-5; 8 bases fit TRBD2. Germline V gene sequence: CDR1 SGHRS, CDR2 YFSETQ. The J segment lost 1 base and the V segment lost 0 bases, leaving 5 bases of the junction unmatched. This CDR3 region has 16 residues. CDR3 region: CASSLDGGGRQETQYF. CDR3 nucleotides: TGCGCCAGCAGCTTGGATGGCGGGGGGCGCCAAGAGACCCAGTACTTC.

V usage is TRBV5-4 and J usage is TRBJ2-3, with 8 bases identical to TRBD2. V was clipped by 4 bases and J by 0 bases; unmatched bases: 1. The CDR3 is 14 residues long. Germline assignment: CDR1 SGHNT and CDR2 YYREEE (reference sequence). In DNA, the CDR3 is TGTGCCAGCAGCCGCGGGGGGAGCACAGATACGCAGTATTTT. It codes for CASSRGGSTDTQYF. The complete variable domain, with remaining parts taken from reference TRBV5-4 and TRBJ2-3, reads ETGVTQSPTHLIKTRGQQVTLRCSSQSGHNTVSWYQQALGQGPQFIFQYYREEENGRGNFPPRFSGLQFPNYSSELNVNALELDDSALYLCASSRGGSTDTQYFGPGTRLTVL.

This rearrangement joins TRBV27 to TRBJ2-1; D uncertain. The CDR3 is 16 residues long. Germline lookup yields CDR1 MNHEY and CDR2 SMNVEV (reference sequence). The V gene lost 2 bases and the J gene lost 0 bases, with 11 bases spanning the gap. This CDR3 is CASSLRSTSSYNEQFF. DNA for the CDR3: TGTGCCAGCAGTTTACGTAGTACGAGCTCCTACAATGAGCAGTTCTTC.

This clone came up once. This sequence joins TRBV19 and TRBJ1-2, with 10 bases that match TRBD1. CDR1 is LNHDA, CDR2 SQIVND, per germline (reference sequence). The CDR3 is 16 amino acids. V shed 7 bases and J 0 bases; nucleotides not matched to a gene: 8. The CDR3 DNA follows: TGTGCCAGTATCCCGGGACAGGGGAGGACTAACTATGGCTACACCTTC. Its translation is CASIPGQGRTNYGYTF.

The rearrangement joins TRBV27 to TRBJ2-2, with D unclear. V lost 1 base to trimming and J lost 7 bases, with 4 bases between them. Germline CDR1 and CDR2: MNHEY and SMNVEV (reference sequence). This CDR3 is 12 amino acids long. DNA for the CDR3: TGTGCCAGCAGTTTATTCGGCGGGGAGCTGTTTTTT. Translation: CASSLFGGELFF.

The V gene is TRBV4-3, the J gene TRBJ2-1; TRBD2 matches 7 bases. This CDR3 is built from 18 residues. Germline V gene data show CDR1 as LGHNA and CDR2 as YSLEER. V was clipped by 0 bases and J by 0 bases; unmatched bases: 8. The CDR3, as DNA: TGCGCCAGCAGCCAAGAGTGGACGGGGGGTAGCTCCTACAATGAGCAGTTCTTC. Its translation is CASSQEWTGGSSYNEQFF.

The rearrangement uses TRBV21-1 and TRBJ2-5; TRBD1, as called in the table, went unchecked against the DNA. TRBV21-1 represents a pseudogene. There are 13 residues in the CDR3. The CDR3 loop reads CASSKASEETQYF. The CDR3 DNA reads as TGTGCCAGCAGCAAAGCATCAGAAGAGACCCAGTACTTC.

V usage is TRBV29-1 and J usage is TRBJ1-2, with D unclear. This CDR3 comprises 12 residues. CDR1 and CDR2 (germline): SQVTM, ANQGSEA. The V gene lost 6 bases and the J gene lost 8 bases, with 16 bases spanning the gap. The CDR3 loop is CSVGSPVEGYTF. CDR3 bases: TGCAGCGTCGGGTCCCCGGTGGAGGGCTACACCTTC.

The CDR3, as DNA: TGTGCCAGCTCAGGGGACATCACCATATATTTT. Protein: CASSGDITIYF. The gene calls are TRBV18 and TRBJ1-3; D might be TRBD1 (6 bases). This CDR3 comprises 11 residues. Germline values: CDR1 KGHSH, CDR2 LQKENI. V was pared by 5 bases and J by 9 bases, with 8 bases between. Looking up the rest from reference TRBV18 and TRBJ1-3 gives the full variable domain: NAGVMQNPRHLVRRRGQEARLRCSPMKGHSHVYWYRQLPEEGLKFMVYLQKENIIDESGMPKERFSAEFPKEGPSILRIQQVVRGDSAAYFCASSGDITIYFGEGSWLTVV.

The chain uses TRBV6-5 and TRBJ2-7; D uncertain. V was trimmed by 9 bases and J by 2 bases, leaving 8 bases between them. The CDR3 contains 11 residues. The germline V gene has CDR1 MNHEY and CDR2 SVGAGI. CDR3 DNA: TGTGCCAGTTTGGCAGCCTACGAGCAGTACTTC. It specifies CASLAAYEQYF.

The chain couples TRBV6-6 to TRBJ1-5; maybe TRBD1 (6 bases). The CDR3 runs 15 residues. V was trimmed by 6 bases and J by 1 base, leaving 13 bases between them. Germline lookup yields CDR1 MNHNY and CDR2 SVGAGI (reference sequence). CDR3 bases: TGTGCCAGCAGCAAACAGGGTACGAGCAATCAGCCCCAGCATTTT. As protein: CASSKQGTSNQPQHF.

The V and J genes are TRBV3-1 (or the pseudogene TRBV3-2) and TRBJ2-7; 8 bases are shared with TRBD1. V was pared by 3 bases and J by 2 bases, with 9 bases of the junction left unmatched. The CDR3 spans 16 residues. Germline assignment: CDR1 LGHDT and CDR2 YNNKEL (reference sequence). CDR3 region: CASSHGRTGPPYEQYF. As DNA, the CDR3 is TGTGCCAGCAGCCACGGACGGACAGGGCCCCCCTACGAGCAGTACTTC.

V and J are TRBV24-1 and TRBJ1-1; maybe TRBD1 (5 bases). Trimming left V 7 bases short and J 5 bases short, with 13 bases between. This CDR3 contains 13 residues. Per germline, CDR1 KGHDR and CDR2 SFDVKD. The CDR3 DNA sequence: TGTGCCACCAGAAGGGGCGTAGGAACTGAAGCTTTCTTT. Residues: CATRRGVGTEAFF.

The chain carries TRBV9 and TRBJ2-3; tentative D call: TRBD2 (6 bases). Trimming removed 3 bases from V and 5 bases from J, with 10 bases in between. The germline V gene encodes CDR1 SGDLS and CDR2 YYNGEE. CDR3 size: 13 residues. This CDR3 is CASSGRDLDTQYF. The CDR3 nucleotides are TGTGCCAGCAGCGGCCGGGACTTAGATACGCAGTATTTT.

The rearrangement joins TRBV28 to TRBJ1-5, with D possibly being TRBD1 (5 bases). CDR1 is MDHEN, CDR2 SYDVKM, per germline. This CDR3 has 13 amino acids. CDR3 coding DNA: TGTGCTGGCGGGGCGGTTAGCAATCAGCCCCAGCATTTT. The encoded protein is CAGGAVSNQPQHF.

The chain joins TRBV9 to TRBJ1-6, with D perhaps TRBD1 (5 bases). Trimming took off 3 bases at V and 11 bases at J, with 12 bases between the two ends. This CDR3 is 13 amino acids long. Germline CDR1 and CDR2: SGDLS and YYNGEE. This chain's CDR3 is CASSATDNTPLHF. The CDR3 DNA reads TGTGCCAGCAGCGCAACGGACAATACACCCCTCCACTTT.

V usage is TRBV2 and J usage is TRBJ2-1; 10 positions agree with TRBD2. Trimming removed 1 base from V and 6 bases from J; junction bases left unmatched: 6. The CDR3 loop spans 16 amino acids. Germline-derived CDR1 and CDR2 are SNHLY and FYNNEI. The CDR3 bases are TGTGCCAGCAGTGAAGAGGCTAGCGGGGGCCGCAATGAGCAGTTCTTC. This gives the protein CASSEEASGGRNEQFF.